What follows are 9 T cell receptor beta chains derived from one specimen sequenced in a study of blood T cells in healthy people across ages. For the second PCR, which ran for 7 to 11 cycles, a sample-barcoded 5' primer and a J-beta primer mix were used. A single record per CDR3 protein comes from TCRdb applying MiXCR to the 5' RACE reads. The data hold some 710,000 distinct CDR3 sequences, with about half observed a single time. The sequencing sample was made of blood. Every receptor here comes from a man older than 75 in good health.

Comment on this clonotype: The junction does not match germline at one end; this may be a read error. This chain uses TRBV11-3 with TRBJ2-7, with TRBD1 matching 9 bases. Looked up from germline, CDR1 is SGHNT and CDR2 is YENEEA. This CDR3 is built from 16 residues. DNA for the CDR3: TGTGCCAGCAGCTACTCCCGGGACAGGGTCGCCTACGAGCGGTACTTC. This encodes CASSYSRDRVAYERYF.

V is TRBV5-1 and J is TRBJ2-5; TRBD2 matches 12 bases. J lost 4 bases, V lost 3 bases, and 4 bases had no gene match. The CDR3 length is 15 residues. The germline CDR1 and CDR2 sequences are SGHRS and YFSETQ. For the CDR3, the DNA is TGCGCCAGCAGCTCGGTGACTAGCGGGAGAGAGACCCAGTACTTC. It encodes CASSSVTSGRETQYF.

A few counts support this clonotype. The V call is TRBV11-3, the J call TRBJ2-7; 7 bases are a match to TRBD1. The CDR3 consists of 15 residues. CDR1 and CDR2 (germline): SGHNT, YENEEA. The ends lost 4 bases at V and 0 bases at J; junction bases unmatched: 6. CDR3 in DNA: TGTGCCAGCAGCTCCGGACAGGATGACTCCTACGAGCAGTACTTC. Protein sequence: CASSSGQDDSYEQYF.

The genes are TRBV12-3 or TRBV12-4 and TRBJ2-1, with 10 bases fitting TRBD1. This CDR3 has 14 amino acids. Trimming took 3 bases from V and 10 from J; bases not matched to a gene: 6. Here the CDR3 reads CASSFGGTGVEQFF. The CDR3, as DNA: TGTGCCAGCAGTTTTGGCGGGACAGGGGTCGAGCAGTTCTTC.

This chain connects TRBV29-1 to TRBJ2-1; no clear D. CDR1 SQVTM and CDR2 ANQGSEA come from the germline V gene. CDR3 size: 13 residues. V lost 4 bases, J lost 6 bases, and 13 bases lay in between. CDR3: CSVGGRTPNEQFF. The CDR3 coding sequence is TGCAGCGTTGGTGGGCGAACCCCCAATGAGCAGTTCTTC.

The chain recombines TRBV28 with TRBJ1-1, with TRBD1 matching over 10 bases. V lost 6 bases to trimming and J lost 10 bases; unmatched junction nucleotides: 14. The CDR3 contains 15 residues. CDR1 is MDHEN and CDR2 is SYDVKM in the germline V gene. In DNA, the CDR3 is TGTGCCAGCAGCCCTTCGGTCGGGACAGGGGTTGGAGCTTTCTTT. Translating gives CASSPSVGTGVGAFF. The whole variable domain, remainder taken from reference TRBV28 and TRBJ1-1, is DVKVTQSSRYLVKRTGEKVFLECVQDMDHENMFWYRQDPGLGLRLIYFSYDVKMKEKGDIPEGYSVSREKKERFSLILESASTNQTSMYLCASSPSVGTGVGAFFGQGTRLTVV.

This clonotype was seen many times. The rearrangement uses TRBV20-1 and TRBJ2-7; no firm D call. The germline V and J ends were trimmed by 3 bases and 0 bases, with 9 bases remaining between them. Germline V gene data show CDR1 as DFQATT and CDR2 as SNEGSKA (reference sequence). This CDR3 region has 13 residues. CDR3 in DNA: TGCAGTGCTAGCCCAGATGGCTCCTACGAGCAGTACTTC. Amino acid sequence: CSASPDGSYEQYF.

The J gene is TRBJ2-2, the V gene TRBV7-3; 10 nucleotides agree with TRBD2. V was pared by 6 bases and J by 5 bases, with 6 bases of the junction left unmatched. The CDR3 has 15 residues. Germline CDR1 and CDR2: SGHTA and FQGTGA. CDR3 nucleotides: TGTGCCAGCAGGCTAGCGGGAGAAAGGACCGGGGAGCTGTTTTTT. Translation gives CASRLAGERTGELFF.

In nucleotides, the CDR3 is TGTGCCAGCAGTTCTGGGGTGGGGGAGCAGTACTTC. Translated: CASSSGVGEQYF. This chain links TRBV12-3 or TRBV12-4 with TRBJ2-5; D possibly uses TRBD1 or TRBD2 (5 bases each). V lost 4 bases and J 11 bases, leaving 14 bases between the germline ends. This CDR3 has 12 amino acids.